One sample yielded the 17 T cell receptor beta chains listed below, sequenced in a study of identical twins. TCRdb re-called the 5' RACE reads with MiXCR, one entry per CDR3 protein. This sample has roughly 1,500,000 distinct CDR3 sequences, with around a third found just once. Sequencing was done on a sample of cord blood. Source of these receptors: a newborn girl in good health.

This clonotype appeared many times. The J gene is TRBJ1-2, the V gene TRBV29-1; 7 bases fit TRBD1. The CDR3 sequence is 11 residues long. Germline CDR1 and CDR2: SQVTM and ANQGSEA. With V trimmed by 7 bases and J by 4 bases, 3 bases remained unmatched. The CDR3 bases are TGCAGCGCGACAGGGATCTATGGCTACACCTTC. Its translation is CSATGIYGYTF.

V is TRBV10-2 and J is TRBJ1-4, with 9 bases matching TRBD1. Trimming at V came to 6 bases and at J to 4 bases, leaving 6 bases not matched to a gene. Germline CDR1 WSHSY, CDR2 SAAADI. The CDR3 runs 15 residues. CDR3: CASRQPGQGNEKLFF. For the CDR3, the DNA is TGCGCCAGCAGGCAACCGGGACAGGGTAATGAAAAACTGTTTTTT.

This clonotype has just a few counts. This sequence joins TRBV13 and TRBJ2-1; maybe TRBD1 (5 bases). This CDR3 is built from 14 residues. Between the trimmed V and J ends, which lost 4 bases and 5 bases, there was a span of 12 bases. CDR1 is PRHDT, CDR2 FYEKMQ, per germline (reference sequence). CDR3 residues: CASSSLDTNNEQFF. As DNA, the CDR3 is TGTGCCAGCAGCTCCCTGGACACAAACAATGAGCAGTTCTTC.

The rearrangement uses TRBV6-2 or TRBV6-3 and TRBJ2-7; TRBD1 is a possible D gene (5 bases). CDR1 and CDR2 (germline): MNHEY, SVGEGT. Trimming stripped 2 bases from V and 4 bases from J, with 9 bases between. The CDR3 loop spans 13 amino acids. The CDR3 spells CASSYQRQYEQYF. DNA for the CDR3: TGTGCCAGCAGTTACCAGAGACAGTACGAGCAGTACTTC.

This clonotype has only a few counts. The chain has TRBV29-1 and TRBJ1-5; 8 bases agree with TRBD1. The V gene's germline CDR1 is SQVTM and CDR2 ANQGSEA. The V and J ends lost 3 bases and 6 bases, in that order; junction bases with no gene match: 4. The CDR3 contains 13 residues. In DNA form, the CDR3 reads TGCAGCGTTGATCAGGGGGCGGGTCAGCCCCAGCATTTT. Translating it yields CSVDQGAGQPQHF.

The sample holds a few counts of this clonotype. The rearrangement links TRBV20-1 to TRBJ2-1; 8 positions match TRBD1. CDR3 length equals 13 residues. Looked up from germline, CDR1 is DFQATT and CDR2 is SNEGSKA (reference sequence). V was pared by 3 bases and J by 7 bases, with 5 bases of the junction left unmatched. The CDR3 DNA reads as TGCAGTGCTAGGCAGGACAGGGTGAATGAGCAGTTCTTC. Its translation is CSARQDRVNEQFF.

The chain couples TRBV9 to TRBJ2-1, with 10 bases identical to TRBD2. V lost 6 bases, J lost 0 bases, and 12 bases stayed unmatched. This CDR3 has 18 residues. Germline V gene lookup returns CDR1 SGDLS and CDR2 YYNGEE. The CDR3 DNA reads TGTGCCAGCACCAGAGGGACTAGCGATTCGAGCTCCTACAATGAGCAGTTCTTC. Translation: CASTRGTSDSSSYNEQFF.

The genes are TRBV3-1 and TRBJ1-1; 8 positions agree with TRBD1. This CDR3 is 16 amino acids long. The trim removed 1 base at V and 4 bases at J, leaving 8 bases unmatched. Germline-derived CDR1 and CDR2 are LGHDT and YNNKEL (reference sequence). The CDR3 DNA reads TGTGCCAGCAGCCAAGGTCTTCACAGGGGGAGCACTGAAGCTTTCTTT. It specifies CASSQGLHRGSTEAFF.

The CDR3 here is CSASQEKLFF. The CDR3 nucleotides read TGCAGTGCTAGCCAGGAAAAACTGTTTTTT. The chain uses TRBV20-1 and TRBJ1-4; the D is unclear. The V and J ends lost 3 bases and 8 bases respectively, with 4 bases between them. The CDR3 covers 10 residues. Germline lookup yields CDR1 DFQATT and CDR2 SNEGSKA (reference sequence).

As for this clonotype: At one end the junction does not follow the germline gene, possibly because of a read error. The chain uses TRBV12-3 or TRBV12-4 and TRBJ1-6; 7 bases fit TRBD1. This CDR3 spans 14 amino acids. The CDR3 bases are TGTGTCAGCAGTTTAGGACAGGCAAATTCACCCCTCCACTTT. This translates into CVSSLGQANSPLHF.

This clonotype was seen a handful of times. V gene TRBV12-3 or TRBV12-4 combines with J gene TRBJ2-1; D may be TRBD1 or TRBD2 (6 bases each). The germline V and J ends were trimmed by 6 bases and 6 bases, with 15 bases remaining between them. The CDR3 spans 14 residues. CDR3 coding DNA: TGTGCCAGCAGCTCCCTAGGGGGGTCCAATGAGCAGTTCTTC. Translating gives CASSSLGGSNEQFF.

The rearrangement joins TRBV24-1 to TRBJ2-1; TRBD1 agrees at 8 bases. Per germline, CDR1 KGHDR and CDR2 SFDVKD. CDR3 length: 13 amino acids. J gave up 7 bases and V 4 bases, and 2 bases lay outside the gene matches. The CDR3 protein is CATSDYRGNEQFF. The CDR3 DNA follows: TGTGCCACCAGTGACTACAGGGGGAATGAGCAGTTCTTC.

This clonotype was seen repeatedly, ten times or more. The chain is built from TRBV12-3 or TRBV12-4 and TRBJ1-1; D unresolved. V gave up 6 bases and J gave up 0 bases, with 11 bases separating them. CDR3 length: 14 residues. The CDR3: CASSFGQLNTEAFF. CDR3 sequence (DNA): TGTGCCAGCAGCTTCGGGCAACTGAACACTGAAGCTTTCTTT.

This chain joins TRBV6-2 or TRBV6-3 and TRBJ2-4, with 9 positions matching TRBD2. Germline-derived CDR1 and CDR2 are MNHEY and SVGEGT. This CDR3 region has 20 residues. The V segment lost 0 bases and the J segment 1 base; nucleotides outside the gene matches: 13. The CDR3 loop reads CASSYSKGVAGERAKNIQYF. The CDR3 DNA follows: TGTGCCAGCAGTTACTCGAAAGGAGTAGCGGGAGAGAGGGCCAAAAACATTCAGTACTTC.

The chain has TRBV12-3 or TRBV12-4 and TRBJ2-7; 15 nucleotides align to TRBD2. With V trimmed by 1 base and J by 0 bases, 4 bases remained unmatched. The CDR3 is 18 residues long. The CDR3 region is CASSLGGLAGGFSYEQYF. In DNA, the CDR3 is TGTGCCAGCAGTTTAGGGGGACTAGCGGGAGGCTTCTCCTACGAGCAGTACTTC.

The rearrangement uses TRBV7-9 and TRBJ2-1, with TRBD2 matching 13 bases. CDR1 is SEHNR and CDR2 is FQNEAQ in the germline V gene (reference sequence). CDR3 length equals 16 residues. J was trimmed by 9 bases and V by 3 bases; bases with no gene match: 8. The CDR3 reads CASSLRTSGRIAEQFF. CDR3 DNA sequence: TGTGCCAGCAGCTTGAGGACTAGCGGGAGAATCGCTGAGCAGTTCTTC.

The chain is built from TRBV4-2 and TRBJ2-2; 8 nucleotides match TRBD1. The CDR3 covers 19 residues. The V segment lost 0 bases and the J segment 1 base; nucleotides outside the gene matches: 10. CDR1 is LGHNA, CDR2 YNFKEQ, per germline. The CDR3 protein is CASSQESRAGQVNTGELFF. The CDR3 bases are TGTGCCAGCAGCCAAGAGTCCCGGGCGGGACAGGTGAACACCGGGGAGCTGTTTTTT.